The clone carrying this TCR beta chain showed up just a few times. As yet, its antigen is unknown. V lost 5 bases and J 3 bases, leaving 10 bases between the germline ends. The V gene's germline CDR1 is LNHDA and CDR2 SQIVND (reference sequence). This CDR3 region has 13 residues. This specimen belongs to a study of cytotoxic CD8 clonotypes in ibrutinib-treated CLL. Study background: Response sampling came at median roughly 12 months of treatment, ranging about 6 to 40 months. General observations from the study: Baseline clonality exceeded age-matched healthy donors and tracked circulating CD8+ T-cell counts.

TCRdb's copy holds only in-frame clones and misses some; the assay was immunoSEQ multiplex PCR. Counted here are over 110,000 clones, around 93% occurring once; the ten biggest clones make up under 14%. The TCR sequence derives from a human donor with chronic lymphocytic leukemia. This chain links TRBV19 with TRBJ1-2; D is ambiguous. The material sequenced was PBMCs, taken after 12 months of ibrutinib treatment. The CDR3 protein is CASSPRTDYGYTF. DNA of the CDR3: TGTGCCAGTAGTCCCCGGACGGACTATGGCTACACCTTC. The full variable domain, its missing parts supplied by reference TRBV19 and TRBJ1-2, is DGGITQSPKYLFRKEGQNVTLSCEQNLNHDAMYWYRQDPGQGLRLIYYSQIVNDFQKGDIAEGYSVSREKKESFPLTVTSAQKNPTAFYLCASSPRTDYGYTFGSGTRLTVV.